This T cell receptor (beta chain) was sequenced for a study of blood T cells in healthy people across ages. Looking at the study overall: There was about one barcoded beta molecule captured by template switching per two T cells. Notes on the study in general: Shifts in expanded clonotypes may have been confounded by donor CMV status, which was unknown.

Donation came from healthy Caucasian individuals in Russia who were aged 6 to 90. Every sample yielded at least 7 million isolated PBMCs. Alongside a J-beta primer mix, a sample-barcoded 5' primer served in a second PCR lasting about 6 to 11 cycles. TCRdb re-analysed the 5' RACE reads in MiXCR, keeping a single row per CDR3 protein. Counted here are about 800,000 distinct CDR3 sequences, about three fifths occurring once; the ten biggest clones make up around 22%. This CDR3 spans 13 amino acids. From germline, CDR1 is LNHNV and CDR2 YYDKDF (reference sequence). V was pared by 0 bases and J by 6 bases, with 7 bases between. This clonotype was counted between two and nine times. Its cognate antigen is unknown.

The genes are TRBV15 and TRBJ2-3; D gene uncertain. This TCR was recovered from a man younger than 40 in good health. The material sequenced was blood. The CDR3 protein is CATSRDQVDTQYF. The CDR3 region has the DNA TGTGCCACCAGCAGAGATCAAGTTGATACGCAGTATTTT.